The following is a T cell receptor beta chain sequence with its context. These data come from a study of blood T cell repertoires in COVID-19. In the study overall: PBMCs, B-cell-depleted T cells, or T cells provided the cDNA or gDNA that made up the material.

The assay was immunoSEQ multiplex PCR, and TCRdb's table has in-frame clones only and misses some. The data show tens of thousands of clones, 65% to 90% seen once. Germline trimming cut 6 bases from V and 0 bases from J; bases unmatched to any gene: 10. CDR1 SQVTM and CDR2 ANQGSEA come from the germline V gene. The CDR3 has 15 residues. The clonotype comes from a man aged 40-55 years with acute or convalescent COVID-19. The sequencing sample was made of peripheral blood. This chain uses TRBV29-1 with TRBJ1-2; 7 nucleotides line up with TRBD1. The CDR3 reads CSVSGQAASNYGYTF. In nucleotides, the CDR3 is TGCAGCGTCTCCGGACAGGCAGCTTCTAACTATGGCTACACCTTC.